This T cell receptor (beta chain) emerged from a study of blood T cell repertoires in COVID-19. Across the study: From the United States, Italy and Spain came samples of acute and convalescent COVID-19. PBMCs, B-cell-depleted T cells, or T cells provided the cDNA or gDNA that made up the material.

The authors' processing: From reference gene primer amplification, estimates of nucleated cell counts were derived. Profiled with immunoSEQ multiplex PCR; TCRdb holds only in-frame clones, not every one. D and trimming were read from the DNA, whereas the V and J calls and clone size are those reported in that table. The sample lists about 200,000 clones, over 75% seen once, with roughly a sixth in the top ten. During active infection, Seattle patients enrolled and were then monitored through disease. This clone was observed once. Sequencing input: peripheral blood. The TCR was taken from a man between 45 and 60 years old with COVID-19, enrolled during active disease.

The CDR3 is CASTRQGRPYEQYF. DNA of the CDR3: TGCGCCAGCACAAGACAGGGGCGACCCTACGAGCAGTACTTC. The chain couples TRBV10-2 to TRBJ2-7, with 8 positions matching TRBD1. Germline V gene sequence: CDR1 WSHSY, CDR2 SAAADI. The ends lost 7 bases at V and 2 bases at J; junction bases unmatched: 7. The CDR3 totals 14 residues.